The clone carrying this T cell receptor (beta chain) was picked up one time. Its antigen is not identified. These data originate in a study of T cell responses to AZD1222 COVID-19 vaccine. Study conclusions and caveats: Unmutated regions of variants are reportedly targeted by nearly half of spike-specific TCRs.

The CDR3 contains 12 residues. The germline V gene has CDR1 SQVTM and CDR2 ANQGSEA. Unmatched junction bases numbered 4, after V lost 7 bases and J lost 5 bases. The repertoire was sequenced with immunoSEQ multiplex PCR; TCRdb's copy has only in-frame clones and lacks some. There are 85,000 to 100,000 clones in the sample; approximately 90% occur only once, and about a tenth lies in the top ten. Here the sequenced sample was peripheral blood, taken on day 0 of AZD1222 vaccination. The clonotype originates from an adult in good health. V usage is TRBV29-1 and J usage is TRBJ1-1; 10 bases map to TRBD1. CDR3 amino acids: CSARTGGTEAFF. The CDR3 DNA follows: TGCAGCGCCCGGACAGGGGGGACTGAAGCTTTCTTT.